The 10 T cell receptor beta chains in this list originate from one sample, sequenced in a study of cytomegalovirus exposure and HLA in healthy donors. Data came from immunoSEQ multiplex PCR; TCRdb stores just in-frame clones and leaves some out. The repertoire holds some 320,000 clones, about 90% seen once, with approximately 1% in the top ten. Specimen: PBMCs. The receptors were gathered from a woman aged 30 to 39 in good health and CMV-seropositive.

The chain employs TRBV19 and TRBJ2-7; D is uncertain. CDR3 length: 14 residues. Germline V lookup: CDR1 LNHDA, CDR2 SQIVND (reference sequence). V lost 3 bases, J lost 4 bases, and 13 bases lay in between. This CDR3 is CASSITGSGYEQYF. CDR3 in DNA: TGTGCCAGTAGTATCACTGGGTCCGGGTACGAGCAGTACTTC.

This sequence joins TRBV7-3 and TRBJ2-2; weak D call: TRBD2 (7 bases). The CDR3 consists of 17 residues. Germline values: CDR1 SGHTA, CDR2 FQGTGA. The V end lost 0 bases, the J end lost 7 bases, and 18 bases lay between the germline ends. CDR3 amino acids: CASSLTPGGQVDGELFF. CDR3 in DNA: TGTGCCAGCAGCTTAACTCCGGGGGGCCAAGTAGACGGGGAGCTGTTTTTT. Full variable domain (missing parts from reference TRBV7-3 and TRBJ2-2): GAGVSQTPSNKVTEKGKYVELRCDPISGHTALYWYRQSLGQGPEFLIYFQGTGAADDSGLPNDRFFAVRPEGSVSTLKIQRTERGDSAVYLCASSLTPGGQVDGELFFGEGSRLTVL.

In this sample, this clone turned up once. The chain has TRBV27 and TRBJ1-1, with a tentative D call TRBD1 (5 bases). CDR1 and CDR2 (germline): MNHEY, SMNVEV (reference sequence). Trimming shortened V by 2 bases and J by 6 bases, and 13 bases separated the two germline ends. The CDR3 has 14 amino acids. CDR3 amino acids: CASSLVGRGPEAFF. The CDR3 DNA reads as TGTGCCAGCAGTTTAGTGGGAAGGGGACCTGAAGCTTTCTTT.

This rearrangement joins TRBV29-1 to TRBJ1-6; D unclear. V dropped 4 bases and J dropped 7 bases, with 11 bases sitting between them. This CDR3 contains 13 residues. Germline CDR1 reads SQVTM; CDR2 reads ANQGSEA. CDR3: CSVVLSPNSPLHF. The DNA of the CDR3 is TGCAGCGTTGTTTTGTCCCCGAATTCACCCCTCCACTTT. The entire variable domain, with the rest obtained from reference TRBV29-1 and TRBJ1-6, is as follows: SAVISQKPSRDICQRGTSLTIQCQVDSQVTMMFWYRQQPGQSLTLIATANQGSEATYESGFVIDKFPISRPNLTFSTLTVSNMSPEDSSIYLCSVVLSPNSPLHFGNGTRLTVT.

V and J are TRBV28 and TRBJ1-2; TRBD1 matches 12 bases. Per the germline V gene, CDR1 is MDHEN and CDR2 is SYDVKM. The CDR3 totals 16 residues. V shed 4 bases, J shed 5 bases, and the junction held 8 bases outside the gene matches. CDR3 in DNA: TGTGCCAGCAGTTCTTCCGGGACAGGGGGCCGTTATGGCTACACCTTC. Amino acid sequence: CASSSSGTGGRYGYTF.

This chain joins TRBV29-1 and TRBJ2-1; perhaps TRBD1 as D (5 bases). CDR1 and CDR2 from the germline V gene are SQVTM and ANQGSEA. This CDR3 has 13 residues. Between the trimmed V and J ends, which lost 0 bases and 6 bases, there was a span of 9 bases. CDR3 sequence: CSVEDTGSNEQFF. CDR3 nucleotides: TGCAGCGTTGAAGATACAGGCAGCAATGAGCAGTTCTTC.

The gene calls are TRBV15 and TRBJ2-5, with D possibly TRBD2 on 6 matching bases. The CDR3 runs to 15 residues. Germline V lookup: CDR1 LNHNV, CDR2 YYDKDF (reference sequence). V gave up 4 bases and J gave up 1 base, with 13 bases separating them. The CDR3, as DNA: TGTGCCACCAGCACGAGACTAGTCGGCCAAGAGACCCAGTACTTC. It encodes CATSTRLVGQETQYF.

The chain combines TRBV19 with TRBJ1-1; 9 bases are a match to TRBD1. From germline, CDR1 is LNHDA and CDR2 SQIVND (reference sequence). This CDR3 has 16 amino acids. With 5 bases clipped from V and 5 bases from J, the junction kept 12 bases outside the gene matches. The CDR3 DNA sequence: TGTGCCAGTAGTCCCGGGGACAGGGTGGGGGAAACTGAAGCTTTCTTT. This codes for CASSPGDRVGETEAFF.

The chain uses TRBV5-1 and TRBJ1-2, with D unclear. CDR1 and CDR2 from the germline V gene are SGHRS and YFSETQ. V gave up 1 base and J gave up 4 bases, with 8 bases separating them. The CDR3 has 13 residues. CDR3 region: CASSLQATYGYTF. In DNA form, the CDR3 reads TGCGCCAGCAGCTTGCAGGCAACCTATGGCTACACCTTC.

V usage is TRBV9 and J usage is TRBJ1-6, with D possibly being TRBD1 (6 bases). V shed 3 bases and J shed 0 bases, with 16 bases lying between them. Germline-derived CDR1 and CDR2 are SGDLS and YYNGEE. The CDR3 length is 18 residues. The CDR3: CASSGTVRGTSYNSPLHF. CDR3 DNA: TGTGCCAGCAGCGGGACAGTCCGAGGGACCTCCTATAATTCACCCCTCCACTTT.